The rows below give T cell receptor beta chains drawn from one sample of a study of T cell repertoires in cytomegalovirus infection. TCRdb called the reads again in MiXCR, with one record for every CDR3 protein. The sample yields over 300,000 distinct CDR3 sequences, 15% to 20% seen once. The specimen sequenced was PBMCs. These receptors were taken from a human donor in good health (CMV status not recorded). Some clones in this sample may be carry-over from other donors' samples. Both conserved end residues are part of each CDR3. D genes are given only for firm matches. Clone size, where shown, is once, few, many, or a class for clones that have expanded.

clone_size: few
d_call: .
j_call: TRBJ1-2
v_call: TRBV10-3
cdr3_aa: CAIREGTNYGYTF
cdr3_nt: TGTGCCATCAGGGAAGGGACCAACTATGGCTACACCTTC

clone_size: many
d_call: TRBD2
j_call: TRBJ2-7
v_call: TRBV6-1
cdr3_aa: CASSLAGSTYEQYF
cdr3_nt: TGTGCCAGCAGTTTAGCGGGGTCCACCTACGAGCAGTACTTC

clone_size: many
d_call: TRBD2
j_call: TRBJ2-1
v_call: TRBV20-1
cdr3_aa: CSARGGLAGNTMTQFF
cdr3_nt: TGCAGTGCTAGGGGGGGACTAGCGGGGAATACAATGACGCAGTTCTTC

clone_size: .
d_call: TRBD2
j_call: TRBJ2-1
v_call: TRBV28
cdr3_aa: CASSSQGGSGGGALGEQFF
cdr3_nt: TGTGCCAGCAGTTCCCAGGGGGGCTCTGGCGGGGGGGCTTTAGGTGAGCAGTTCTTC

clone_size: .
d_call: .
j_call: TRBJ2-6
v_call: TRBV10-3
cdr3_aa: CAITVDKSGANVLTF
cdr3_nt: TGTGCCATCACCGTAGACAAGTCTGGGGCCAACGTCCTGACTTTC

clone_size: few
d_call: .
j_call: TRBJ1-2
v_call: TRBV12-3/TRBV12-4
cdr3_aa: CASSESRGQGYGYTF
cdr3_nt: TGTGCCAGCAGTGAATCGCGGGGGCAGGGCTATGGCTACACCTTC

clone_size: many
d_call: .
j_call: TRBJ2-3
v_call: TRBV7-2
cdr3_aa: CASSPFGTHTDTQYF
cdr3_nt: TGTGCCAGCAGCCCCTTCGGGACTCACACAGATACGCAGTATTTT

clone_size: few
d_call: .
j_call: TRBJ2-2
v_call: TRBV4-2
cdr3_aa: CASSQDSGGELFF
cdr3_nt: TGTGCCAGCAGCCAAGATTCAGGTGGGGAGCTGTTTTTT

clone_size: .
d_call: .
j_call: TRBJ1-5
v_call: TRBV2
cdr3_aa: CASSELNSNQPQHF
cdr3_nt: TGTGCCAGCAGTGAACTGAATAGCAATCAGCCCCAGCATTTT

clone_size: .
d_call: .
j_call: TRBJ2-5
v_call: TRBV15
cdr3_aa: CATSRDRLGPRHLRAQYF
cdr3_nt: TGTGCCACCAGCAGAGATCGGCTCGGACCGCGGCATTTGAGGGCCCAGTACTTC

clone_size: .
d_call: .
j_call: TRBJ1-6
v_call: TRBV2
cdr3_aa: CASSDWGGSSPLHF
cdr3_nt: TGTGCCAGCAGTGATTGGGGTGGGTCTTCACCCCTCCACTTT

clone_size: many
d_call: .
j_call: TRBJ2-7
v_call: TRBV2
cdr3_aa: CASSEGGLPRQAGEQYF
cdr3_nt: TGTGCCAGCAGTGAAGGGGGTCTCCCCCGACAGGCAGGGGAGCAGTACTTC

clone_size: many
d_call: .
j_call: TRBJ2-3
v_call: TRBV7-7
cdr3_aa: CASSLERPPHTDTQYF
cdr3_nt: TGTGCTAGCAGCTTAGAGAGGCCCCCTCACACAGATACGCAGTATTTT

clone_size: few
d_call: .
j_call: TRBJ1-6
v_call: TRBV18
cdr3_aa: CASSPNPAGVNSPLHF
cdr3_nt: TGTGCCAGCTCACCAAATCCGGCCGGAGTTAATTCACCCCTCCACTTT

clone_size: .
d_call: .
j_call: TRBJ2-5
v_call: TRBV12-3/TRBV12-4
cdr3_aa: CASSAQDVKETQYF
cdr3_nt: TGTGCCAGCAGTGCTCAGGACGTTAAAGAGACCCAGTACTTC

clone_size: .
d_call: TRBD1
j_call: TRBJ2-7
v_call: TRBV20-1
cdr3_aa: CNPPPEDRVHYEQYF
cdr3_nt: TGCAACCCCCCACCAGAGGACAGGGTACACTACGAGCAGTACTTC

clone_size: .
d_call: TRBD1
j_call: TRBJ2-1
v_call: TRBV18
cdr3_aa: CASSYDRDEQFF
cdr3_nt: TGTGCCAGCTCGTACGACAGGGATGAGCAGTTCTTC

clone_size: .
d_call: .
j_call: TRBJ2-6
v_call: TRBV5-4
cdr3_aa: CASSLDRGSGANVLTF
cdr3_nt: TGTGCCAGCAGCTTGGATCGGGGCTCTGGGGCCAACGTCCTGACTTTC

clone_size: few
d_call: .
j_call: TRBJ1-6
v_call: TRBV28
cdr3_aa: CASRPPLYTSRDSPLHF
cdr3_nt: TGTGCCAGCAGACCCCCGCTATATACCTCGAGGGATTCACCCCTCCACTTT

clone_size: many
d_call: TRBD1
j_call: TRBJ2-7
v_call: TRBV28
cdr3_aa: CASRPGGTYEQYF
cdr3_nt: TGTGCCAGCCGCCCAGGGGGAACCTACGAGCAGTACTTC

clone_size: many
d_call: TRBD1
j_call: TRBJ1-2
v_call: TRBV4-1
cdr3_aa: CASSQGTGNYGYTF
cdr3_nt: TGCGCCAGCAGCCAGGGGACAGGGAACTATGGCTACACCTTC

clone_size: few
d_call: .
j_call: TRBJ2-1
v_call: TRBV23-1
cdr3_aa: CASSQSRGRRFSYEQFF
cdr3_nt: TGCGCCAGCAGTCAATCGAGGGGACGTCGATTTTCATATGAGCAGTTCTTC

clone_size: many
d_call: .
j_call: TRBJ1-1
v_call: TRBV19
cdr3_aa: CASSIIGVNTEAFF
cdr3_nt: TGTGCCAGTAGTATTATTGGGGTGAACACTGAAGCTTTCTTT

clone_size: few
d_call: .
j_call: TRBJ2-7
v_call: TRBV6-2/TRBV6-3
cdr3_aa: CASSLKISYEQYF
cdr3_nt: TGTGCCAGCAGTTTAAAGATTTCCTACGAGCAGTACTTC